This section outlines one TCR beta chain sequence together with its context. Original data processing: Amplification of reference gene primers provided the estimated nucleated cell counts. Libraries were prepared by immunoSEQ multiplex PCR; TCRdb keeps only in-frame clonotypes and omits some of them. Clonal size and the V and J genes are those of that table, whereas D and trimming came from the DNA. The sample shows approximately 320,000 clones, about 92% of them seen only once. Germline loops: CDR1 LGHNA, CDR2 YSLEER. This CDR3 is 14 amino acids long. Trimming removed 2 bases from V and 8 bases from J; junction bases left unmatched: 6. Everyone who took part was roughly 18 to 89 years old, and they came from about two dozen US areas. The sample belongs to a study of blood T cell repertoires in COVID-19. Study context: Sites in the United States, Italy and Spain provided acute and convalescent COVID-19 samples.

The origin of this receptor is a man aged 55 to 69 who had recovered from COVID-19. What was sequenced was PBMCs or T cells enriched from blood (not recorded which). The chain couples TRBV4-3 to TRBJ1-2; TRBD1 matches 9 bases. As DNA, the CDR3 is TGCGCCAGCAGCCAACAGACAGGGGGGCGCGGCTACACCTTC. It translates to CASSQQTGGRGYTF.